A single sample is the source of the 24 T cell receptor beta chains below, sequenced in a study of blood T cell repertoires in COVID-19. Repertoires were generated with immunoSEQ multiplex PCR, while TCRdb's copy carries only in-frame clones and drops some. The sample holds around 82,000 clones; approximately 89% are singletons and the top ten take 12%. The sample was peripheral blood. The source is a man between 70 and 80 years old with active or convalescent COVID-19.

The chain couples TRBV5-4 to TRBJ2-5; TRBD2 agrees at 13 bases. The CDR3 loop spans 16 amino acids. Germline V gives CDR1 SGHNT, CDR2 YYREEE (reference sequence). Germline trimming cut 2 bases from V and 5 bases from J; bases unmatched to any gene: 6. CDR3 loop: CASSLWTSGGGETQYF. The CDR3 nucleotides read TGTGCCAGCAGCTTATGGACTAGCGGGGGAGGGGAGACCCAGTACTTC.

The chain carries TRBV30 and TRBJ2-7, with TRBD1 identical over 10 bases. The J segment lost 5 bases and the V segment lost 0 bases, leaving 4 bases of the junction unmatched. The CDR3 consists of 14 residues. In germline, CDR1 is GTSNPN, CDR2 SVGIG (reference sequence). In nucleotides, the CDR3 is TGTGCCTGGAGTGTACGACAGGGGGCCGACGAGCAGTACTTC. Its protein is CAWSVRQGADEQYF.

This chain links TRBV25-1 with TRBJ1-1, with 11 bases lining up with TRBD1. The V segment lost 5 bases and the J segment 4 bases; nucleotides outside the gene matches: 6. CDR1 is MGHDK, CDR2 SYGVNS, per germline. The CDR3 totals 15 residues. The CDR3 loop reads CASSQTGTGGTEAFF. CDR3 coding DNA: TGTGCCAGCAGTCAGACCGGGACAGGGGGCACTGAAGCTTTCTTT.

This sequence joins TRBV19 and TRBJ2-3; D may be TRBD2 (6 bases). The CDR3 runs to 13 residues. Germline assignment: CDR1 LNHDA and CDR2 SQIVND (reference sequence). The V end lost 4 bases, the J end lost 5 bases, and 10 bases lay between the germline ends. CDR3 coding DNA: TGTGCCAGTAGTACAAGACTAGGAGATACGCAGTATTTT. Its translation: CASSTRLGDTQYF.

The chain recombines TRBV7-9 with TRBJ1-5; D not resolved. The CDR3 is made up of 12 amino acids. Germline CDR1 SEHNR, CDR2 FQNEAQ (reference sequence). Trimming pared 5 bases from V and 9 bases from J, leaving 11 bases between. The CDR3 is CASSPLNLPQHF. The CDR3 DNA reads as TGTGCCAGCAGCCCCCTTAATTTGCCCCAGCATTTT.

The chain is built from TRBV5-1 and TRBJ1-4, with TRBD1 matching 8 bases. V shed 4 bases, J shed 7 bases, and the junction held 6 bases outside the gene matches. Germline V gene data show CDR1 as SGHRS and CDR2 as YFSETQ. CDR3 length equals 14 residues. The CDR3 protein is CASSGDGTGEKLFF. The DNA of the CDR3 is TGCGCCAGCAGCGGCGACGGGACAGGTGAAAAACTGTTTTTT.

The V gene is TRBV27, the J gene TRBJ1-5; perhaps TRBD1 as D (6 bases). Germline lookup yields CDR1 MNHEY and CDR2 SMNVEV (reference sequence). The CDR3 loop spans 15 amino acids. Trimming pared 2 bases from V and 5 bases from J, leaving 13 bases between. This CDR3 reads CASSLRAGVHQPQHF. In DNA, the CDR3 is TGTGCCAGCAGTTTAAGGGCAGGGGTGCATCAGCCCCAGCATTTT.

The sample holds a few counts of this clone. J is TRBJ1-4 and V is TRBV12-3 or TRBV12-4; 9 positions agree with TRBD1. The J segment lost 7 bases and the V segment lost 6 bases, leaving 3 bases of the junction unmatched. The CDR3 contains 13 residues. The CDR3 spells CASSRDRVEKLFF. CDR3 in DNA: TGTGCCAGCAGCCGGGACAGGGTTGAAAAACTGTTTTTT.

The chain couples TRBV3-1 (or the pseudogene TRBV3-2) to TRBJ1-3; D perhaps matches TRBD1 (5 bases). The V gene's germline CDR1 is LGHDT and CDR2 YNNKEL (reference sequence). This CDR3 region has 15 residues. The V end lost 2 bases, the J end lost 0 bases, and 8 bases lay between the germline ends. This chain's CDR3 is CASSQTTASGNTIYF. The CDR3 DNA follows: TGTGCCAGCAGCCAAACGACAGCCTCTGGAAACACCATATATTTT.

This chain uses TRBV7-2 with TRBJ2-7, with 7 bases aligning to TRBD1. Germline loops: CDR1 SGHTA, CDR2 FQGNSA. The V gene end was trimmed by 1 base and the J gene end by 2 bases; junction bases not matched to a gene: 11. There are 17 residues in the CDR3. The CDR3 loop is CASSLVGGTAGPYEQYF. The CDR3, as DNA: TGTGCCAGCAGCTTAGTCGGTGGGACAGCTGGGCCCTACGAGCAGTACTTC.

This chain links TRBV5-1 with TRBJ2-5; TRBD2 is a possible D gene (6 bases). V lost 2 bases to trimming and J lost 3 bases, with 17 bases between them. Looked up from germline, CDR1 is SGHRS and CDR2 is YFSETQ. The CDR3 contains 16 residues. The DNA of the CDR3 is TGCGCCAGCAGCTTTGGGCCCTCTGGAGGGGAAGAGACCCAGTACTTC. As protein: CASSFGPSGGEETQYF.

V usage is TRBV18 and J usage is TRBJ1-4, with 8 positions matching TRBD1. Trimming at V came to 3 bases and at J to 8 bases, leaving 5 bases not matched to a gene. The CDR3 is 14 amino acids. The germline CDR1 and CDR2 sequences are KGHSH and LQKENI. The CDR3 loop reads CASSPTGQGEKLFF. DNA of the CDR3: TGTGCCAGCTCACCGACCGGACAGGGAGAAAAACTGTTTTTT.

The chain couples TRBV28 to TRBJ1-1; 7 positions match TRBD1. CDR3 length: 14 amino acids. Germline V gene lookup returns CDR1 MDHEN and CDR2 SYDVKM. V gave up 4 bases and J gave up 1 base; unmatched junction bases: 3. The CDR3, as DNA: TGTGCCAGCAGTTCCGGACAGGAGAACACTGAAGCTTTCTTT. Its translation is CASSSGQENTEAFF.

The chain recombines TRBV2 with TRBJ1-5; D uncertain. The CDR3 runs 14 residues. Trimming left V 4 bases short and J 2 bases short, with 9 bases between. Germline values: CDR1 SNHLY, CDR2 FYNNEI. This chain's CDR3 is CASSVSVGNQPQHF. The CDR3 DNA is TGTGCCAGCAGTGTTAGCGTGGGCAATCAGCCCCAGCATTTT.

CDR3: CASAGTANEKLFF. Written as DNA, the CDR3 is TGTGCCAGCGCCGGGACAGCTAATGAAAAACTGTTTTTT. This chain links TRBV7-7 with TRBJ1-4; 7 nucleotides agree with TRBD1. V lost 8 bases to trimming and J lost 3 bases; unmatched junction nucleotides: 3. Germline-derived CDR1 and CDR2 are SSHAT and FNYEAQ (reference sequence). This CDR3 has 13 amino acids.

The chain is built from TRBV20-1 and TRBJ1-5, with D unclear. Germline assignment: CDR1 DFQATT and CDR2 SNEGSKA (reference sequence). The ends were cut back, 3 bases at V and 8 bases at J, with 17 bases in the middle. This CDR3 has 14 amino acids. This CDR3 reads CSASNGGPSKPQHF. The CDR3 nucleotides read TGCAGTGCTAGTAATGGAGGACCTTCGAAGCCCCAGCATTTT.

V and J are TRBV7-8 and TRBJ2-1; 12 nucleotides line up with TRBD2. CDR1 is SGHVS and CDR2 is FQNEAQ in the germline V gene. This CDR3 region has 16 residues. V shed 5 bases, J shed 8 bases, and the junction held 10 bases outside the gene matches. CDR3 in DNA: TGTGCCAGCAGCACCAACCTAGCGGGGGGGGTGGATGAGCAGTTCTTC. Translating gives CASSTNLAGGVDEQFF.

The genes are TRBV2 and TRBJ1-5, with 7 bases aligning to TRBD1. V trimming: 6 bases; J trimming: 10 bases; junction bases outside the gene matches: 12. This CDR3 comprises 14 residues. Germline CDR1 is SNHLY and CDR2 is FYNNEI. CDR3 sequence: CASSGERGRAPQHF. The DNA for the CDR3 is TGTGCCAGCAGCGGTGAGAGGGGGCGGGCCCCCCAGCATTTT. Using reference TRBV2 and TRBJ1-5 for the parts outside the CDR3, the full variable domain is EPEVTQTPSHQVTQMGQEVILRCVPISNHLYFYWYRQILGQKVEFLVSFYNNEISEKSEIFDDQFSVERPDGSNFTLKIRSTKLEDSAMYFCASSGERGRAPQHFGDGTRLSIL.

This chain connects TRBV28 to TRBJ1-2; D uncertain. Germline V lookup: CDR1 MDHEN, CDR2 SYDVKM. The CDR3 loop spans 14 amino acids. Deletions cut 0 bases from V and 3 bases from J, with 8 bases between. The DNA for the CDR3 is TGTGCCAGCAGTTTATGGGCGGAATACTATGGCTACACCTTC. It codes for CASSLWAEYYGYTF.

The V call is TRBV24-1, the J call TRBJ1-2; D is uncertain. Germline assignment: CDR1 KGHDR and CDR2 SFDVKD. The CDR3 totals 17 residues. Trimming cost V 3 bases and J 4 bases, with 20 bases left between them. For the CDR3, the DNA is TGTGCCACCAGTGATGAAAACGCAGGCGATGAACCCTATGGCTACACCTTC. This gives the protein CATSDENAGDEPYGYTF.

The rearrangement joins TRBV19 to TRBJ2-7; weak D call: TRBD1 (7 bases). Germline V CDR1 and CDR2: LNHDA, SQIVND (reference sequence). The CDR3 is made up of 17 amino acids. The V gene lost 5 bases and the J gene lost 1 base, with 21 bases spanning the gap. The CDR3 nucleotides read TGTGCCAGTAGTGACCATCACAGGGGCCGGGGGTCCTACGAGCAGTACTTC. Translating it yields CASSDHHRGRGSYEQYF.

This clone was seen once. The CDR3 protein is CASSPRDRVVSGANVLTF. The CDR3 DNA sequence: TGTGCCAGCAGCCCCCGGGACAGGGTGGTTTCTGGGGCCAACGTCCTGACTTTC. V and J are TRBV5-6 and TRBJ2-6, with 9 positions matching TRBD1. Germline CDR1 is SGHDT and CDR2 is YYEEEE. V lost 4 bases, J lost 1 base, and 9 bases stayed unmatched. The CDR3 extends over 18 amino acids.

This clone was observed a handful of times. J is TRBJ1-2 and V is TRBV5-1, with D tentatively TRBD1 (5 bases). Trimming took off 5 bases at V and 6 bases at J, with 14 bases between the two ends. There are 13 residues in the CDR3. Germline CDR1 and CDR2: SGHRS and YFSETQ. CDR3 region: CASSSGLSDGYTF. The CDR3 nucleotides read TGCGCCAGCAGTTCAGGGTTATCAGATGGCTACACCTTC.

V usage is TRBV5-1 and J usage is TRBJ1-5, with D hard to call. Germline CDR1 SGHRS, CDR2 YFSETQ. This CDR3 is 13 amino acids long. V lost 0 bases, J lost 2 bases, and 3 bases lay in between. The DNA of the CDR3 is TGCGCCAGCAGCTTGGTCGGCAATCAGCCCCAGCATTTT. Its translation is CASSLVGNQPQHF.